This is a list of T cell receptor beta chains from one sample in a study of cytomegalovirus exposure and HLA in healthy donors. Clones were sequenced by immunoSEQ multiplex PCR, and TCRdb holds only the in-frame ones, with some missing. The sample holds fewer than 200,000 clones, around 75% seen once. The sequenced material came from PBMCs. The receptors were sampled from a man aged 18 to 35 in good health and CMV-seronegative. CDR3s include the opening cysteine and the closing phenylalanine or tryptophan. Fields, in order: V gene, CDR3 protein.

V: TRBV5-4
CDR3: CASSLQEDTEAFF

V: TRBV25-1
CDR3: CASSEGLAGEPYNEQFF

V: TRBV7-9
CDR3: CASTQGGELFF

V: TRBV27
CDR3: CASSPLHTTGSGNEQFF

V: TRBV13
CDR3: CASSLGGVEQYF

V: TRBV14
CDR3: CASSQDLSYEQYF

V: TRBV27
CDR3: CASALGTGGIAYF

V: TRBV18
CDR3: CASSPPTSGRAPRGNEQFF

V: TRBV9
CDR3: CASSVATGVNEQYF

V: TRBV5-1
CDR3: CASSSTSGLTGELFF

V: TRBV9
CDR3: CASSEGDRVETQYF

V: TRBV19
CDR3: CATQSTGTYEQYF

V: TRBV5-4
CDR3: CASSSQTGDYGYTF

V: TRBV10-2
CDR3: CASSESSLWSSYEQYF

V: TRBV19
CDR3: CASSIPWQGGQETQYF

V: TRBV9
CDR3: CASSVTEASTDTQYF

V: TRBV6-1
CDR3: CASSGAGALSYEQYF

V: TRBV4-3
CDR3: CASSQGSAGGPDTQYF

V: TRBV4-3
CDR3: CASSWADARAGQGAQYF

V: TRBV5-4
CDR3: CASSLSVGGQNEQFF

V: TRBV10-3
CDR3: CAISESVGTAYTEAFF

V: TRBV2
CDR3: CASSPGTENSPLHF

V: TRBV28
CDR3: CASRTRDRLMELFF

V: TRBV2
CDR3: CASSEAGTWSEQFF

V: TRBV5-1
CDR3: CASSPEQGVGSGANVLTF

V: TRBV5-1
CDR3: CASSLIAGGFSGANVLTF

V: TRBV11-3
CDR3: CASSLQQGNEQFF

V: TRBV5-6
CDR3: CASSTLSWEGGYNEQFF

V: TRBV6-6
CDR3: CASSRRDSLEQYF

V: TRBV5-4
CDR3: CASSFGGAPYEQYF

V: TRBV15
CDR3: CATSRGGGLPRDTQYF

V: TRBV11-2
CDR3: CASSRGGEQFF

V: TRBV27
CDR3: CASSPGLAREQYF

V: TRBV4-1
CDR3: CASSHQLAGAYNEQFF

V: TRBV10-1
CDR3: CASGQGLAGAADTQYF

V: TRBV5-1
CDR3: CASSLGLRGTDTQYF

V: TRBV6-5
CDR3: CASSYSEGYGYTF

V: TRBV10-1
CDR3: CAPGANTAYEQYF

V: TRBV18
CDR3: CASSPPNGGAVNTEAFF

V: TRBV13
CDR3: CASSLETSGTYEQYF

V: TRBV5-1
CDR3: CASSLAPRQESYEQYF

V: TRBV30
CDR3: CAWSRAGSGDEQFF

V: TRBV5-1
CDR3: CASTTGGGSETQYF

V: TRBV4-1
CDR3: CASSQERATGLATDTQYF

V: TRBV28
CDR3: CASSLVAGTYEQYF

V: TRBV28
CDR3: CASSSADRALDYEQYF

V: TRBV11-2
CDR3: CASSAGLAGDEQYF

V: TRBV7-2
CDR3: CASSRAGSGANVLTF

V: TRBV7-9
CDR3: CASSLTLLEQYF

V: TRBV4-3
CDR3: CASSQGSEQLYGYTF

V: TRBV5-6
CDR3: CASTRQNTEAFF

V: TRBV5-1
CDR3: CASSLETSGVSYEQYF

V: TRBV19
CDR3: CASSITGRNTGELFF

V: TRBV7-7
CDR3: CASSPGTTGELFF

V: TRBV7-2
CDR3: CASSLGRGRAPDTQYF

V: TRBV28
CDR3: CASSLSGGNQPQHF

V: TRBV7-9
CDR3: CASSFRGLPVNEQFF

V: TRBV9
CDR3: CASNPQGGSYEQYF

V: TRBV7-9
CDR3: CSSSLEGGRGILQYNEQFF